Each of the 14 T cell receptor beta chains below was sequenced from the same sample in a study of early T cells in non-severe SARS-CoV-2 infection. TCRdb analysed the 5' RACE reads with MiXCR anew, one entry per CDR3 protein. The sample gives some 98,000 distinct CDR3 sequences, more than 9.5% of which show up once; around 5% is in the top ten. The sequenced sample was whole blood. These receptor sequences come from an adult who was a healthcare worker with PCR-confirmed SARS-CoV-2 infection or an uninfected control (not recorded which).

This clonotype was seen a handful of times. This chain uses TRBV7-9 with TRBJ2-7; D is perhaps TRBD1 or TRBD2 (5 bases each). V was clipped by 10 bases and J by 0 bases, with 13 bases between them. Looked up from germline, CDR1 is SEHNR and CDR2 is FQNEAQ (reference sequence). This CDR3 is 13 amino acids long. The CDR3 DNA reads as TGTGCCACCATGGGGGTCCTCTCCTACGAGCAGTACTTC. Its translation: CATMGVLSYEQYF. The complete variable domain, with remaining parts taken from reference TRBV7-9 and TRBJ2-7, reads DTGVSQNPRHKITKRGQNVTFRCDPISEHNRLYWYRQTLGQGPEFLTYFQNEAQLEKSRLLSDRFSAERPKGSFSTLEIQRTEQGDSAMYLCATMGVLSYEQYFGPGTRLTVT.

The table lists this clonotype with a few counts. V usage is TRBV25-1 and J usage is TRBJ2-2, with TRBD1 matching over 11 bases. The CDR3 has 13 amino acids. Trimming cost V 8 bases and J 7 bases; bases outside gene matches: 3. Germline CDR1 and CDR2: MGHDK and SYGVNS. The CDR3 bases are TGTGCCAGCGGACAGGGGGCGGTCGGGGAGCTGTTTTTT. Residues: CASGQGAVGELFF.

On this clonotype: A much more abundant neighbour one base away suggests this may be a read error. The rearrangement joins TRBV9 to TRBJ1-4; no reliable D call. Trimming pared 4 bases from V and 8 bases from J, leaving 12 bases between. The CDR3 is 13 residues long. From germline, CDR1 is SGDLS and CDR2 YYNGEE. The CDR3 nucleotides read TGTGCCAGCAGCCTCCATGGGGAGGAAAAACTGTTTTTT. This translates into CASSLHGEEKLFF.

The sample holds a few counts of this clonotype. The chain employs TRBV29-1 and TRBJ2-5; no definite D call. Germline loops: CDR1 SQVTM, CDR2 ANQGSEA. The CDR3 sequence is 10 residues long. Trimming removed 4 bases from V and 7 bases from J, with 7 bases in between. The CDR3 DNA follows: TGCAGCGTTGTATACAGGACCCAGTACTTC. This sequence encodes CSVVYRTQYF.

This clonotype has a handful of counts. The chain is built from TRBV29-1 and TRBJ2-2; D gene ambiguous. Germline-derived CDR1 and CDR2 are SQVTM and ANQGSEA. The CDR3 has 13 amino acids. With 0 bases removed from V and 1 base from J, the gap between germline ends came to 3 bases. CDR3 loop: CSVEERNTGELFF. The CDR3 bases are TGCAGCGTTGAAGAGCGGAACACCGGGGAGCTGTTTTTT.

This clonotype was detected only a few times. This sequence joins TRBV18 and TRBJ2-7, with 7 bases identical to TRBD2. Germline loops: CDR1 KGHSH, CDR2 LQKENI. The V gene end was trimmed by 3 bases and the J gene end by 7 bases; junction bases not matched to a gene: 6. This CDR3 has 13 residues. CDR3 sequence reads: CASSPGGSEEQYF. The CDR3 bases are TGTGCCAGCTCACCGGGCGGGAGTGAGGAGCAGTACTTC.

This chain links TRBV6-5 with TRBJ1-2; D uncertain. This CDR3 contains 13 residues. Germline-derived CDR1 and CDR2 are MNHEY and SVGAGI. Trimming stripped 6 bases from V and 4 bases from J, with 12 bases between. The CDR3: CASSPVWTYGYTF. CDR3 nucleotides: TGTGCCAGCAGCCCCGTTTGGACCTATGGCTACACCTTC.

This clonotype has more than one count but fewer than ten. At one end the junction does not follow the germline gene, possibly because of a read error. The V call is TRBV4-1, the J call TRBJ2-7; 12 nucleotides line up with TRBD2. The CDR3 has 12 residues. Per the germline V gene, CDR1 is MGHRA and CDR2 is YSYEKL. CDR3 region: CASSQPGLAGKF. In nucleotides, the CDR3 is TGCGCCAGCAGCCAACCAGGACTAGCGGGAAAGTTC.

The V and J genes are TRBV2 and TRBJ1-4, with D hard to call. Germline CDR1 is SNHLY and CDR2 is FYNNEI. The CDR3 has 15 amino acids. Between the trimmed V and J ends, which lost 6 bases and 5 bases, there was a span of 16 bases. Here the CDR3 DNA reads TGTGCCAGCAGCGGGAGCAGTCAAATAAATGAAAAACTGTTTTTT. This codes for CASSGSSQINEKLFF. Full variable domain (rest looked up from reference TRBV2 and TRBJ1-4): EPEVTQTPSHQVTQMGQEVILRCVPISNHLYFYWYRQILGQKVEFLVSFYNNEISEKSEIFDDQFSVERPDGSNFTLKIRSTKLEDSAMYFCASSGSSQINEKLFFGSGTQLSVL.

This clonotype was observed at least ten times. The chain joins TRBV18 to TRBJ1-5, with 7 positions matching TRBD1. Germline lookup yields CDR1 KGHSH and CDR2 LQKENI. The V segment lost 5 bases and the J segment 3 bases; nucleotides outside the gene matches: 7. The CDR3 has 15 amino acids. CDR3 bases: TGTGCCAGCTCATCTGGACAGGCGAACAATCAGCCCCAGCATTTT. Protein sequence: CASSSGQANNQPQHF. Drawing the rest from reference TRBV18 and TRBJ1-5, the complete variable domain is NAGVMQNPRHLVRRRGQEARLRCSPMKGHSHVYWYRQLPEEGLKFMVYLQKENIIDESGMPKERFSAEFPKEGPSILRIQQVVRGDSAAYFCASSSGQANNQPQHFGDGTRLSIL.

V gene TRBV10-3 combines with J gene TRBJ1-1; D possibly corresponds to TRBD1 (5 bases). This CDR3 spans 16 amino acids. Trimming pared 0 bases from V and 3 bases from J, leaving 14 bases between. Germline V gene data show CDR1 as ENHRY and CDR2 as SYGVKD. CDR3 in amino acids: CAISESGLGRDTEAFF. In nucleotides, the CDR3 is TGTGCCATCAGTGAGTCCGGGCTGGGCAGGGACACTGAAGCTTTCTTT.

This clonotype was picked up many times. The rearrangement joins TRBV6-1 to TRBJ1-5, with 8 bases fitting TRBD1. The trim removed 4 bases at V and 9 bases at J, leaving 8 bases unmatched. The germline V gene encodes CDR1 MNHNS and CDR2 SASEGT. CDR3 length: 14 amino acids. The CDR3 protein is CASSADRGKPPQHF. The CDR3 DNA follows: TGTGCCAGCAGTGCCGACAGGGGAAAACCGCCCCAGCATTTT.

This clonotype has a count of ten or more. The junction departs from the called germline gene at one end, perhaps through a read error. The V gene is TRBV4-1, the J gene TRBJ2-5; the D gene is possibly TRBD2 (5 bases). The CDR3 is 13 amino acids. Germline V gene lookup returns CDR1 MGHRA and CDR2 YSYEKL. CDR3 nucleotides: TGCGCCAGCAGTCTGCACCTACTAGAGGCCCAGTACTTC. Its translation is CASSLHLLEAQYF.

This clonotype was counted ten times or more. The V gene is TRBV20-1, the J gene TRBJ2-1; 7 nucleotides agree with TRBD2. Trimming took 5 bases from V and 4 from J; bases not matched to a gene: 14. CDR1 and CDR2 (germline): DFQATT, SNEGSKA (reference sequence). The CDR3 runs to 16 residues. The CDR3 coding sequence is TGCAGTGCTCCGTTAGCGGGTGGGTTTGAGTACAATGAGCAGTTCTTC. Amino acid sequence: CSAPLAGGFEYNEQFF.